This T cell receptor (beta chain) is from a study of blood T cell repertoires in COVID-19. Study information: Sample material is recorded as cDNA or gDNA derived from T cells, B-cell-depleted T cells, or PBMCs.

Original handling: Reference gene primer amplification yielded estimated nucleated cell counts. Repertoires were generated with immunoSEQ multiplex PCR, while TCRdb's copy carries only in-frame clones and drops some. The DNA was the basis for D and trimming; V, J and clone size are from that table. The data hold roughly 90,000 clones, with around three quarters observed a single time. This CDR3 region has 16 residues. Germline V lookup: CDR1 SGHVS, CDR2 FQNEAQ. The V end was cut by 0 bases, the J end by 9 bases, with 18 bases between. J is TRBJ2-1 and V is TRBV7-8; D perhaps matches TRBD1 (5 bases). The clonotype originates from a woman in her 70s with acute or convalescent COVID-19. Sequenced sample: peripheral blood. The CDR3 coding sequence is TGTGCCAGCAGCTTAGCCCCCAGGGTGGGGTTGGGTGAGCAGTTCTTC. Translated: CASSLAPRVGLGEQFF. The variable domain in full, completed from reference TRBV7-8 and TRBJ2-1, reads GAGVSQSPRYKVAKRGQDVALRCDPISGHVSLFWYQQALGQGPEFLTYFQNEAQLDKSGLPSDRFFAERPEGSVSTLKIQRTQQEDSAVYLCASSLAPRVGLGEQFFGPGTRLTVL.